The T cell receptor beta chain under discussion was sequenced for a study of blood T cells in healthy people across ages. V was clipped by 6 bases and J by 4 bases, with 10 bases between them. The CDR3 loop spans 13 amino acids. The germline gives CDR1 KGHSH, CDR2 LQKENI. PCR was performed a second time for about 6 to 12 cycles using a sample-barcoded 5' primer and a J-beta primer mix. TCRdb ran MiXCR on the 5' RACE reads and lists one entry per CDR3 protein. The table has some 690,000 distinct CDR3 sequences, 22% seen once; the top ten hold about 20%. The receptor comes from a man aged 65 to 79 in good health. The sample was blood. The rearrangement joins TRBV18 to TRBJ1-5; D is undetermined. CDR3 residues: CASSETGNQPQHF. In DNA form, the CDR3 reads TGTGCCAGCTCGGAGACGGGAAATCAGCCCCAGCATTTT.